What follows are 17 T cell receptor beta chains derived from one specimen sequenced in a study of blood T cell repertoires in COVID-19 (TCRdb year 2020). Library generation was performed with the immunoSEQ multiplex PCR assay. The immuneACCESS repertoire file appears here via TCRdb, limited to in-frame rearrangements. These files lack a portion of the clones; in checked studies, under half of the deficit traces to unresolved V genes, and the cause of the others is not known. In all, the sample holds around 320,000 clones, and roughly 90% of those were seen once. Of the sample, around 10% is held by the ten largest clones. Input material: peripheral blood. The receptors shown here come from a woman under 40 with COVID-19, enrolled during active disease.

The V call is TRBV7-9, the J call TRBJ2-7; maybe TRBD1 (5 bases). The CDR3 covers 15 residues. CDR1 SEHNR and CDR2 FQNEAQ come from the germline V gene (reference sequence). Trimming took off 1 base at V and 4 bases at J, with 14 bases between the two ends. CDR3 in DNA: TGTGCCAGCAGCTTAGGGCCTCAGGGTTGGTACGAGCAGTACTTC. Translating it yields CASSLGPQGWYEQYF.

The DNA of the CDR3 is TGCGCCAGCAGCCCATTCCAGGGGGCGCTGGGCTACACCTTC. Its protein is CASSPFQGALGYTF. The V call is TRBV4-1, the J call TRBJ1-2; TRBD1 matches at 8 bases. Unmatched junction bases numbered 9, after V lost 4 bases and J lost 8 bases. Germline CDR1 and CDR2: MGHRA and YSYEKL. The CDR3 loop spans 14 amino acids.

The chain employs TRBV21-1 and TRBJ2-7; TRBD2, the table's D call, was not compared with the DNA. TRBV21-1 is reported as a pseudogene. This CDR3 contains 20 residues. The CDR3 loop reads CASSKVLTSGGCGEDYEQYF. The CDR3 coding sequence is TGTGCCAGCAGCAAAGTACTCACTAGCGGGGGCTGTGGGGAAGATTACGAGCAGTACTTC.

V gene TRBV7-9 combines with J gene TRBJ2-7; 7 positions agree with TRBD2. CDR1 SEHNR and CDR2 FQNEAQ come from the germline V gene (reference sequence). This CDR3 comprises 17 residues. With V trimmed by 1 base and J by 5 bases, 14 bases remained unmatched. The CDR3: CASSLEERGPLSDEQYF. The CDR3 coding sequence is TGTGCCAGCAGCTTAGAAGAGCGGGGACCCCTTTCAGACGAGCAGTACTTC.

This clone was counted once. The chain couples TRBV4-1 to TRBJ2-5; D remains unclear. The germline V and J ends were trimmed by 5 bases and 5 bases, with 18 bases remaining between them. The germline V gene has CDR1 MGHRA and CDR2 YSYEKL. The CDR3 runs to 15 residues. CDR3 sequence reads: CASSERSGSRETQYF. As DNA, the CDR3 is TGCGCCAGCAGCGAAAGATCCGGTTCCAGGGAGACCCAGTACTTC.

Points on this clone: This CDR3 is also generated by other DNA sequences in the sample. The rearrangement links TRBV7-8 to TRBJ1-2; TRBD1 is a possible D gene (5 bases). The germline CDR1 and CDR2 sequences are SGHVS and FQNEAQ. The CDR3 totals 14 residues. The V gene lost 5 bases and the J gene lost 4 bases, with 14 bases spanning the gap. The CDR3 nucleotides read TGTGCCAGCAGCCCCGGGCAGGGCGGCTATGGCTACACCTTC. The encoded protein is CASSPGQGGYGYTF.

The rearrangement uses TRBV7-2 and TRBJ2-1, with a weak D call TRBD2 (6 bases). CDR1 and CDR2 from the germline V gene are SGHTA and FQGNSA. Trimming removed 5 bases at V and 5 bases at J, with 16 bases between. This CDR3 spans 15 amino acids. As DNA, the CDR3 is TGTGCCAGCAGCCCTTCGACGGGGGAGAACAATGAGCAGTTCTTC. This encodes CASSPSTGENNEQFF.

The chain has TRBV18 and TRBJ2-5, with D possibly matching TRBD2 (5 bases). V lost 2 bases, J lost 5 bases, and 18 bases lay in between. The CDR3 sequence is 16 residues long. Germline CDR1 and CDR2: KGHSH and LQKENI. The CDR3 sequence is CASSPADYPKRETQYF. DNA for the CDR3: TGTGCCAGCTCACCAGCCGATTATCCTAAGCGGGAGACCCAGTACTTC.

This clone was seen a handful of times. The chain uses TRBV5-1 and TRBJ2-1, with D possibly TRBD1 on 6 matching bases. The germline V gene encodes CDR1 SGHRS and CDR2 YFSETQ. V lost 5 bases to trimming and J lost 8 bases, with 14 bases between them. This CDR3 has 13 amino acids. The CDR3 DNA is TGCGCCAGCAGGGACAGCCCTTCCGATGAGCAGTTCTTC. Translated, it gives CASRDSPSDEQFF.

The chain has TRBV4-2 and TRBJ2-5; 9 positions match TRBD1. The CDR3 loop spans 15 amino acids. Trimming removed 3 bases from V and 5 bases from J; junction bases left unmatched: 7. From germline, CDR1 is LGHNA and CDR2 YNFKEQ. In nucleotides, the CDR3 is TGTGCCAGCAGCCATGGACAGGGGAATGAGGAGACCCAGTACTTC. Translation gives CASSHGQGNEETQYF.

Concerning this clone: Other DNA variants within this sample encode the same CDR3. The V call is TRBV2, the J call TRBJ1-2; TRBD1 aligns across 11 bases. The germline CDR1 and CDR2 sequences are SNHLY and FYNNEI. The CDR3 contains 14 residues. V shed 3 bases, J shed 4 bases, and the junction held 1 base outside the gene matches. CDR3 coding DNA: TGTGCCAGCAGTGAGGGACAGGGGGGCTATGGCTACACCTTC. Translated, it gives CASSEGQGGYGYTF.

The V gene is TRBV21-1, the J gene TRBJ2-2; no check of the table's D call, TRBD2, against the DNA was made. TRBV21-1 represents a pseudogene. The CDR3 covers 17 residues. CDR3 in DNA: TGTGCCAGCCCCGGGAGTCTGGCGGGGGGTTCCACCGGGGAGCTGTTTTTT. This sequence encodes CASPGSLAGGSTGELFF.

The chain joins TRBV24-1 to TRBJ1-1; D gene unclear. Germline CDR1 KGHDR, CDR2 SFDVKD. The CDR3 length is 12 residues. V was trimmed by 7 bases and J by 0 bases, leaving 5 bases between them. CDR3 in amino acids: CATRSMNTEAFF. CDR3 sequence (DNA): TGTGCCACCAGAAGCATGAACACTGAAGCTTTCTTT.

The CDR3, as DNA: TGTGCCAGCACTGAGCGGGGGGCCACAGATACGCAGTATTTT. The encoded protein is CASTERGATDTQYF. This chain joins TRBV27 and TRBJ2-3, with 9 bases identical to TRBD2. The CDR3 extends over 14 amino acids. Trimming took 7 bases from V and 2 from J; bases not matched to a gene: 4. Per the germline V gene, CDR1 is MNHEY and CDR2 is SMNVEV (reference sequence).

V gene TRBV12-3 or TRBV12-4 combines with J gene TRBJ2-5, with TRBD2 matching 8 bases. The trim removed 5 bases at V and 3 bases at J, leaving 2 bases unmatched. The CDR3 is 13 amino acids. The CDR3 DNA reads as TGTGCCAGCAGTAAGACTAGCGAAGAGACCCAGTACTTC. Translation gives CASSKTSEETQYF.

V usage is TRBV6-5 and J usage is TRBJ2-7, with D tentatively TRBD2 (7 bases). Per germline, CDR1 MNHEY and CDR2 SVGAGI. The length of the CDR3 is 14 residues. V dropped 10 bases and J dropped 3 bases, with 19 bases sitting between them. As DNA, the CDR3 is TGTGCCACCCTAAGGGGGAGGGGGGACTACGAGCAGTACTTC. This codes for CATLRGRGDYEQYF.

This rearrangement joins TRBV6-6 to TRBJ2-1; TRBD2 matches at 8 bases. The J segment lost 8 bases and the V segment lost 6 bases, leaving 9 bases of the junction unmatched. Germline CDR1 and CDR2: MNHNY and SVGAGI (reference sequence). CDR3 length: 14 residues. Written as DNA, the CDR3 is TGTGCCAGCAGCGCTCGGGGGGGCCGGGATGAGCAGTTCTTC. Translation gives CASSARGGRDEQFF.